This T cell receptor beta chain comes out of a study of cytomegalovirus exposure and HLA in healthy donors. Study findings and constraints: The investigators catalogued 164 TCR beta chains as cytomegalovirus-associated.

The V end lost 5 bases, the J end lost 7 bases, and 18 bases lay between the germline ends. CDR1 and CDR2 from the germline V gene are SGHTS and YDEGEE. CDR3 length: 14 amino acids. It was the 120-subject validation cohort, separate from the approximately 700-subject first cohort, to which the donors belonged. As for this clone: Its specificity is not known.

Sequencing was performed with immunoSEQ multiplex PCR; in TCRdb, only in-frame clones are kept and a portion is missing. The repertoire holds under 140,000 clones, roughly 90% seen once, with about 1.5% in the top ten. The rearrangement joins TRBV5-8 to TRBJ1-2; D might be TRBD1 (5 bases). The receptor's source is a woman in her thirties in good health and CMV-seropositive. Sequencing was performed on PBMCs. This CDR3 reads CASRPGLAARGYTF. For the CDR3, the DNA is TGTGCCAGCAGACCGGGACTGGCGGCGCGTGGCTACACCTTC.